A single sample gave rise to the 14 T cell receptor beta chains below, sequenced in a study of T cell clonality in common variable immunodeficiency. TCRdb's copy holds only in-frame clones and misses some; the assay was immunoSEQ multiplex PCR. The specimen has around 42,000 clones, none found just once. Sequences were obtained from peripheral blood mononuclear cells. Receptors were obtained from a person aged 18 to 75 in good health.

Comments on this clone: The read comes to an end 3 residues before the CDR3 does, leaving the germline J gene to fill in the end. This chain connects TRBV20-1 to TRBJ1-4; possible D gene TRBD1, 6 bases. Germline V gene data show CDR1 as DFQATT and CDR2 as SNEGSKA (reference sequence). The V end lost 0 bases, the J end lost 8 bases, and 10 bases lay between the germline ends. The CDR3 contains 13 residues. The chain's CDR3 is CSARDQQGEKLFF. The part of the CDR3 DNA that was read is TGCAGTGCTAGAGATCAGCAGGGGGAAAAA.

This clone was found many times. The read finishes 3 residues shy of the CDR3 end, and the germline J gene is used to complete it. The rearrangement links TRBV18 to TRBJ1-2; TRBD1 aligns across 9 bases. The CDR3 runs 14 residues. In germline, CDR1 is KGHSH, CDR2 LQKENI. CDR3 DNA, as far as it was read: TGTGCCAGCTCACCCGGACAGGGGTTCTCGGGC. It is translated as CASSPGQGFSG. The complete CDR3 protein is CASSPGQGFSGYTF. Supplemented by reference TRBV18 and TRBJ1-2, the full variable domain reads NAGVMQNPRHLVRRRGQEARLRCSPMKGHSHVYWYRQLPEEGLKFMVYLQKENIIDESGMPKERFSAEFPKEGPSILRIQQVVRGDSAAYFCASSPGQGFSGYTFGSGTRLTVV.

This clone was seen at least ten times. The read stops 3 residues short of the end of the CDR3; the missing end is completed from the germline J gene. V usage is TRBV10-1 and J usage is TRBJ2-5; D possibly corresponds to TRBD1 (6 bases). Trimming removed 5 bases from V and 7 bases from J, with 8 bases in between. In germline, CDR1 is WNHNN, CDR2 SYGVQD (reference sequence). The CDR3 contains 11 residues. The CDR3 here is CASSSTGTQYF. CDR3 DNA, as far as it was read: TGCGCCAGCAGTTCGACAGGGACC.

This clone has ten or more counts. Read data end 3 residues before the CDR3 end; the end is taken from the germline J gene. The rearrangement uses TRBV29-1 and TRBJ1-3, with D uncertain. V shed 6 bases and J shed 0 bases, with 9 bases lying between them. CDR1 and CDR2 from the germline V gene are SQVTM and ANQGSEA. CDR3 size: 13 residues. CDR3 residues: CSVSSDSGNTIYF. The CDR3 bases that were read are TGCAGCGTCAGTTCAGACTCTGGAAACACC.

This clone has ten or more counts. The read ends 3 residues before the CDR3 terminus; that terminus is restored from the germline J gene. V and J are TRBV29-1 and TRBJ1-1, with 9 nucleotides matching TRBD1. CDR3 length: 14 residues. Per the germline V gene, CDR1 is SQVTM and CDR2 is ANQGSEA. V was clipped by 4 bases and J by 6 bases; unmatched bases: 9. CDR3 DNA (partial): TGCAGCGTTGTGTCCAGACAGGGGGTATCTGAA. Protein: CSVVSRQGVSE. The CDR3 as a whole reads CSVVSRQGVSEAFF.

This clone was recorded many times. The read terminates 3 residues before the CDR3 end, so the remaining end is supplied by the germline J gene. The chain joins TRBV20-1 to TRBJ2-3; possibly TRBD2 for D (5 bases). V was cut by 2 bases and J by 1 base, with 7 bases left in between. The CDR3 loop spans 13 amino acids. Germline CDR1 reads DFQATT; CDR2 reads SNEGSKA (reference sequence). The CDR3 loop reads CSARNSGTDTQYF. CDR3 bases read: TGCAGTGCTAGAAATAGCGGCACAGATACG.

This clone was found a few times. The read comes to an end 3 residues before the CDR3 does, leaving the germline J gene to fill in the end. The gene calls are TRBV5-8 and TRBJ2-5; D is perhaps TRBD2 (6 bases). V lost 7 bases, J lost 2 bases, and 9 bases lay in between. The CDR3 extends over 12 amino acids. The V gene's germline CDR1 is SGHTS and CDR2 YDEGEE. CDR3 bases read: TGTGCCAGCGGGGGACTGCAAGAGACC. The encoded protein is CASGGLQET. The entire CDR3 sequence reads CASGGLQETQYF.

This clone was counted ten times or more. The CDR3 is cut off 3 residues early in the read; its end comes from the germline J gene. This rearrangement joins TRBV7-9 to TRBJ2-1; 10 bases fit TRBD2. The germline V gene encodes CDR1 SEHNR and CDR2 FQNEAQ (reference sequence). This CDR3 has 15 amino acids. The junction had 11 bases not matched to a gene; V was cut back by 6 bases and J by 9 bases. Incomplete CDR3 DNA: TGTGCCAGCAGTTCCCCGGGACTAGCGATCGGTGAG. Amino acid sequence: CASSSPGLAIGE. The whole CDR3 sequence is CASSSPGLAIGEQFF. Based on the CDR3 plus reference TRBV7-9 and TRBJ2-1, the full variable domain is DTGVSQNPRHKITKRGQNVTFRCDPISEHNRLYWYRQTLGQGPEFLTYFQNEAQLEKSRLLSDRFSAERPKGSFSTLEIQRTEQGDSAMYLCASSSPGLAIGEQFFGPGTRLTVL.

This clone was recorded many times. Here the CDR3 reads CASSSRQGAEAFF. The part of the CDR3 DNA that was read is TGTGCCAGTAGTTCGCGACAGGGCGCTGAA. This rearrangement joins TRBV19 to TRBJ1-1; TRBD1 aligns across 7 bases. The read ends 3 residues early relative to the CDR3; the germline J gene fills the gap. The V and J ends lost 5 bases and 6 bases, in that order; junction bases with no gene match: 6. The length of the CDR3 is 13 residues. CDR1 is LNHDA and CDR2 is SQIVND in the germline V gene (reference sequence).

This clone has ten or more counts. The missing CDR3 end, 3 residues past where the read stops, is filled in from the germline J gene. The gene calls are TRBV20-1 and TRBJ1-1; D is ambiguous. V lost 3 bases, J lost 1 base, and 12 bases lay in between. Per germline, CDR1 DFQATT and CDR2 SNEGSKA (reference sequence). The CDR3 is 14 residues long. This CDR3 reads CSASRNSGNTEAFF. The CDR3 bases that were read are TGCAGTGCTAGTCGGAATTCGGGGAACACTGAA.

This clone was counted only a few times. The read is 3 residues too short to cover the CDR3 end, so that end is filled in from the germline J gene. This chain joins TRBV5-1 and TRBJ2-7, with D maybe TRBD1 (5 bases). The CDR3 extends over 15 amino acids. Trimming took off 0 bases at V and 5 bases at J, with 15 bases between the two ends. The V gene's germline CDR1 is SGHRS and CDR2 YFSETQ. CDR3 protein: CASSLEVQGTHEQYF. Partial CDR3 DNA: TGCGCCAGCAGCTTGGAGGTCCAGGGTACCCACGAG.

This clone was observed at least ten times. The read terminates 3 residues before the CDR3 end, so the remaining end is supplied by the germline J gene. This sequence joins TRBV30 and TRBJ1-2, with a weak D call TRBD1 (6 bases). The germline V and J ends were trimmed by 4 bases and 5 bases, with 23 bases remaining between them. The germline gives CDR1 GTSNPN, CDR2 SVGIG (reference sequence). The CDR3 sequence is 16 residues long. The CDR3 here is CAWKTPLPGTLYGYTF. Partial CDR3 DNA: TGTGCCTGGAAAACTCCACTTCCCGGGACACTATATGGC.

This clone was detected many times. The read terminates 3 residues before the CDR3 end, so the remaining end is supplied by the germline J gene. V gene TRBV7-7 combines with J gene TRBJ2-1; 10 nucleotides match TRBD2. Unmatched junction bases numbered 2, after V lost 2 bases and J lost 1 base. Germline V lookup: CDR1 SSHAT, CDR2 FNYEAQ (reference sequence). The CDR3 sequence is 16 residues long. CDR3 DNA (partial): TGTGCCAGCAGCTTACTAGCGGGAGCATCCTACAATGAG. It translates to CASSLLAGASYNE. The full CDR3 protein reads CASSLLAGASYNEQFF.

At least ten counts were recorded for this clone. The CDR3 is cut off 3 residues early in the read; its end comes from the germline J gene. The J gene is TRBJ2-7, the V gene TRBV20-1; D gene uncertain. From germline, CDR1 is DFQATT and CDR2 SNEGSKA (reference sequence). This CDR3 comprises 13 residues. V shed 2 bases and J shed 1 base, with 9 bases lying between them. The sequenced CDR3 bases are TGCAGTGCTAGACCACCAGATTCCTACGAG. It translates to CSARPPDSYE. The entire CDR3 sequence reads CSARPPDSYEQYF.